This TCR beta chain appears in the sequencing data of a study of siplizumab effects on memory and regulatory T cells. Study-level points and caveats: With siplizumab, Treg-derived clones averaged around 70% of mappable alloreactive CD4+ clones, versus around 25% in controls.

As concerns this clone: Its antigen remains unknown.

Assay: immunoSEQ multiplex PCR; the TCRdb copy retains only in-frame clones and omits some. Of under 110,000 clones in the sample, about 90% were seen once. This CDR3 region has 17 residues. V lost 1 base, J lost 2 bases, and 5 bases stayed unmatched. CDR1 and CDR2 (germline): SGHVS, FQNEAQ. The genes are TRBV7-8 and TRBJ2-6, with 7 bases fitting TRBD2. The sequence was obtained from a human donor in good health. The material sequenced was non-Treg CD4+ T cells sorted from blood. The CDR3 region is CASSLGSGGAGANVLTF. The CDR3 DNA reads TGTGCCAGCAGCTTAGGTTCGGGAGGTGCTGGGGCCAACGTCCTGACTTTC.